Sequencing of this T cell receptor beta chain was carried out in a study of Graves' ophthalmopathy and Graves' hyperthyroidism. Using RNA transcripts, the TCR beta CDR3 regions were amplified. RT-PCR in the first round used HTBI primers; a second-round multiplex PCR followed. A single record per CDR3 protein comes from TCRdb applying MiXCR to the multiplex PCR reads. The table has about 500,000 distinct CDR3 sequences, under 45% seen once. CDR1 is LNHDA, CDR2 SQIVND, per germline (reference sequence). The CDR3 runs to 16 residues. The junction had 9 bases not matched to a gene; V was cut back by 5 bases and J by 5 bases.

The rearrangement uses TRBV19 and TRBJ2-7; 13 nucleotides align to TRBD2. Sequencing was carried out using peripheral blood or thyroid tissue (not recorded which). This TCR was sampled from an adult man with Graves' hyperthyroidism. CDR3 nucleotides: TGTGCCAGTAGTCCCAGGACTAGCGGGAGCTTCAACGAGCAGTACTTC. This sequence encodes CASSPRTSGSFNEQYF.